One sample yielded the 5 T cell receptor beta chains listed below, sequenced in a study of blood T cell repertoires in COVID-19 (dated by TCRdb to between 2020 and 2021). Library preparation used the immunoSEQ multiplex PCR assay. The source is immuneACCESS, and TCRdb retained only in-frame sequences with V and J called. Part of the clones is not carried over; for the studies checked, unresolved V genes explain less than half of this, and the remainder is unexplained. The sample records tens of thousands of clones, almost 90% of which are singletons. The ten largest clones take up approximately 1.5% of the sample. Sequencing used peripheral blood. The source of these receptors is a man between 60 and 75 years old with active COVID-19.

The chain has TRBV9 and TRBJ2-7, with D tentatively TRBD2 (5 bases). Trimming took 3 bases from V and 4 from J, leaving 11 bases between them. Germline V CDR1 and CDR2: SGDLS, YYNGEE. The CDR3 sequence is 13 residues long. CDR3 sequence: CASSEGDWYEQYF. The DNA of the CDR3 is TGTGCCAGCAGCGAGGGAGACTGGTACGAGCAGTACTTC.

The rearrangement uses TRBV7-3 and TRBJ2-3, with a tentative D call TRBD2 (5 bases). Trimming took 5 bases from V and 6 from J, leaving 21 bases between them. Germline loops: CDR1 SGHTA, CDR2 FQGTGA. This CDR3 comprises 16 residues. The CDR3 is CASSPPRLYRDDTQYF. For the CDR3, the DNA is TGTGCCAGCAGCCCCCCAAGACTTTACCGGGATGATACGCAGTATTTT. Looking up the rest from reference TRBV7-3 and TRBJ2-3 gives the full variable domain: GAGVSQTPSNKVTEKGKYVELRCDPISGHTALYWYRQSLGQGPEFLIYFQGTGAADDSGLPNDRFFAVRPEGSVSTLKIQRTERGDSAVYLCASSPPRLYRDDTQYFGPGTRLTVL.

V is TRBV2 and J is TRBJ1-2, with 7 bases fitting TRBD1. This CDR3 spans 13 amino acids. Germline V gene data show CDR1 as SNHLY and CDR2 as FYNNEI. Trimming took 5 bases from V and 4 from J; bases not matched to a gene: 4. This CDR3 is CASSTGTAYGYTF. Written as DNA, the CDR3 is TGTGCCAGCAGTACCGGGACAGCCTATGGCTACACCTTC.

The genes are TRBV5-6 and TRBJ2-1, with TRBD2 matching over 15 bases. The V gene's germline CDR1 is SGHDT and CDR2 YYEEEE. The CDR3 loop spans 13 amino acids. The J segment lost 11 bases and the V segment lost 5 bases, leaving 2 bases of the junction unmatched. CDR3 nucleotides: TGTGCCAGCAGGGGACTAGCGGGGGGCAAGCAGTTCTTC. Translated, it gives CASRGLAGGKQFF. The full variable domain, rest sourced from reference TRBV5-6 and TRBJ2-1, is DAGVTQSPTHLIKTRGQQVTLRCSPKSGHDTVSWYQQALGQGPQFIFQYYEEEERQRGNFPDRFSGHQFPNYSSELNVNALLLGDSALYLCASRGLAGGKQFFGPGTRLTVL.

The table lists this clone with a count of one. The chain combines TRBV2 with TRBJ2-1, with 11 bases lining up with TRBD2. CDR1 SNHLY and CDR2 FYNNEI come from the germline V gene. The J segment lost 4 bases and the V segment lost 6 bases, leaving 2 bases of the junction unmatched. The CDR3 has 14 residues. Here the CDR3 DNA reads TGTGCCAGCAGACTAGCGGGGGAGTACAATGAGCAGTTCTTC. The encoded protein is CASRLAGEYNEQFF.